This TCR beta chain was observed in a study of blood T cell repertoires in COVID-19. Study-level background: Samples came from the United States, Italy and Spain, spanning acute and convalescent COVID-19.

Authors' methods: Reference gene primer amplification gave estimated nucleated cell counts. Produced via immunoSEQ multiplex PCR; TCRdb's table is partial and in-frame only. V, J and clone size reflect that table, while D and trimming were determined from the DNA. Of about 99,000 clones in the sample, 79% were seen once. The sequence came from an elderly woman with active or convalescent COVID-19. The sequencing sample was made of peripheral blood.

The CDR3 nucleotides are TGTGCCAGCAGACCCCCCATCGGTACGCAGTATTTT. It specifies CASRPPIGTQYF. This chain links TRBV28 with TRBJ2-3; D call uncertain. Trimming removed 6 bases from V and 8 bases from J, with 12 bases in between. The CDR3 is 12 residues long. The germline V gene has CDR1 MDHEN and CDR2 SYDVKM. The full variable domain, with the rest looked up from reference TRBV28 and TRBJ2-3, is DVKVTQSSRYLVKRTGEKVFLECVQDMDHENMFWYRQDPGLGLRLIYFSYDVKMKEKGDIPEGYSVSREKKERFSLILESASTNQTSMYLCASRPPIGTQYFGPGTRLTVL.